The next 4 T cell receptor beta chains were all read from a single sample in a study of memory CD4+ T cells and cytomegalovirus serostatus. Profiling relied on immunoSEQ multiplex PCR, and the TCRdb table lists in-frame clones only, not all of them. The table includes 30,000 to 50,000 clones, nearly 80% detected once. Single viable CD3+CD4+CD8-CD45RO+ cells were sorted as the memory CD4+ T cells. The material sequenced was memory CD4+ T cells from blood. The origin of the receptors is an adult in good health and CMV-seronegative.

The chain uses TRBV5-8 and TRBJ1-5; 7 bases map to TRBD1. The germline V gene encodes CDR1 SGHTS and CDR2 YDEGEE. CDR3 size: 15 residues. V lost 4 bases, J lost 0 bases, and 4 bases stayed unmatched. The CDR3 bases are TGTGCCAGCAGCCCCGGGACAGATAGCAATCAGCCCCAGCATTTT. This gives the protein CASSPGTDSNQPQHF.

CDR3 loop: CASSLGAGGDNEQFF. CDR3 bases: TGTGCCAGCAGCTTGGGAGCGGGGGGGGACAATGAGCAGTTCTTC. The chain employs TRBV5-4 and TRBJ2-1; TRBD2 matches 10 bases. Germline-derived CDR1 and CDR2 are SGHNT and YYREEE (reference sequence). This CDR3 spans 15 amino acids. Unmatched junction bases numbered 2, after V lost 0 bases and J lost 5 bases.

This chain connects TRBV5-4 to TRBJ2-1; TRBD1 is a possible D gene (5 bases). The CDR3 covers 16 residues. The V gene lost 0 bases and the J gene lost 2 bases, with 12 bases spanning the gap. Germline-derived CDR1 and CDR2 are SGHNT and YYREEE (reference sequence). The CDR3 reads CASSLGAPRAYNEQFF. Written as DNA, the CDR3 is TGTGCCAGCAGCTTGGGGGCACCCAGGGCCTACAATGAGCAGTTCTTC.

The chain links TRBV5-1 to TRBJ2-1; TRBD2 matches 10 bases. The CDR3 has 15 residues. CDR1 and CDR2 from the germline V gene are SGHRS and YFSETQ. V lost 3 bases and J lost 3; bases outside the gene matches: 3. Here the CDR3 reads CASSSLAGDYNEQFF. As DNA, the CDR3 is TGCGCCAGCAGCTCCCTAGCGGGGGACTACAATGAGCAGTTCTTC.